This T cell receptor beta chain was captured in a study of shared clonotypes between healthy human individuals. Study in general: Per donor, three plates held CD4 naive cells, three held CD4 memory, two held CD8 naive and one held CD8 memory. Findings of the study overall: Even with large depth, rarefaction showed that sorted-subset sequencing was incomplete. The small donor group covered limited genetic and exposure diversity.

Replicate PCRs for sorted subsets used approximately 220 ng DNA; this equaled tens of thousands of T cell genomes. The table came from immunoSEQ multiplex PCR; TCRdb's copy has only in-frame clones and leaves some out. Of some 790,000 clones listed, roughly 72% are singletons. Relative to its sample, this clone is medium-sized. Its target is not known. The V segment lost 3 bases and the J segment 6 bases; nucleotides outside the gene matches: 13. The germline V gene has CDR1 MGHRA and CDR2 YSYEKL. This CDR3 comprises 17 residues. The chain joins TRBV4-1 to TRBJ1-2; 10 positions match TRBD1. The sequenced sample was memory CD4+ T cells sorted from blood. Subset here: CD45RA-negative fraction. This clonotype was sampled from a woman in her 30s in good health. In DNA form, the CDR3 reads TGCGCCAGCAGCCATGCCGGGACAGGGGAAGGAGAGAATGGCTACACCTTC. Protein product: CASSHAGTGEGENGYTF.